The 23 T cell receptor beta chains below were found in one sample sequenced in a study of blood T cells in healthy people across ages. Alongside a J-beta primer mix, a sample-barcoded 5' primer served in a second PCR lasting about 6 to 11 cycles. MiXCR was run by TCRdb on the 5' RACE reads, yielding one entry per CDR3 protein. The sample includes fewer than 2 million distinct CDR3 sequences, 35% to 50% of them seen just once. The specimen sequenced was blood. These receptors were obtained from a human donor in good health.

This clonotype was observed many times. The chain has TRBV4-1 and TRBJ2-7; D ambiguous. CDR1 is MGHRA and CDR2 is YSYEKL in the germline V gene. The CDR3 has 13 amino acids. V dropped 1 base and J dropped 4 bases, with 8 bases sitting between them. The CDR3 DNA reads TGCGCCAGCAGCCAAGTATGGAGTTACGAGCAGTACTTC. Its protein product is CASSQVWSYEQYF.

The V call is TRBV20-1, the J call TRBJ2-1; D might be TRBD1 (6 bases). Deletions cut 4 bases from V and 13 bases from J, with 23 bases between. Germline-derived CDR1 and CDR2 are DFQATT and SNEGSKA (reference sequence). The CDR3 is 14 amino acids. The CDR3 bases are TGCAGTGCTACCAACAGGGCGGGCAAAAACATTCAGTTCTTC. It translates to CSATNRAGKNIQFF.

This chain uses TRBV28 with TRBJ1-4, with D hard to call. Trimming took off 8 bases at V and 8 bases at J, with 12 bases between the two ends. Germline CDR1 is MDHEN and CDR2 is SYDVKM. CDR3 length equals 12 residues. For the CDR3, the DNA is TGTGCCAGCCTTGGGGATGGAGAAAAACTGTTTTTT. Translated: CASLGDGEKLFF.

The rearrangement links TRBV20-1 to TRBJ1-4; weak D call: TRBD1 (6 bases). V lost 3 bases and J lost 4, with 9 bases in between. The CDR3 runs 13 residues. Germline-derived CDR1 and CDR2 are DFQATT and SNEGSKA (reference sequence). CDR3 amino acids: CSARTGFNEKLFF. For the CDR3, the DNA is TGCAGTGCTAGGACAGGCTTTAATGAAAAACTGTTTTTT.

This clonotype was observed a few times. The chain uses TRBV6-1 and TRBJ2-1, with D perhaps assigned TRBD1 or TRBD2 (5 bases each). V lost 2 bases and J lost 8, with 10 bases in between. Germline CDR1 is MNHNS and CDR2 is SASEGT. The CDR3 spans 13 residues. The CDR3 reads CASSEMGVDEQFF. The DNA of the CDR3 is TGTGCCAGCAGTGAAATGGGGGTGGATGAGCAGTTCTTC.

The rearrangement uses TRBV15 and TRBJ1-1; D possibly corresponds to TRBD1 (5 bases). The CDR3 extends over 15 amino acids. The germline CDR1 and CDR2 sequences are LNHNV and YYDKDF (reference sequence). V lost 5 bases and J 6 bases, leaving 19 bases between the germline ends. In nucleotides, the CDR3 is TGTGCCACCAGCCTTAACGAGGGGCTTATTGCTGAAGCTTTCTTT. Translated: CATSLNEGLIAEAFF.

The J gene is TRBJ1-2, the V gene TRBV5-5, with TRBD1 identical over 9 bases. Germline V gene data show CDR1 as SGHKS and CDR2 as YYEKEE (reference sequence). V gave up 3 bases and J gave up 8 bases; unmatched junction bases: 8. The CDR3 extends over 14 amino acids. The CDR3 spells CASSWLQGANGYTF. The CDR3 nucleotides are TGTGCCAGCAGCTGGTTACAGGGGGCGAACGGCTACACCTTC.

The rearrangement links TRBV11-2 to TRBJ2-5; TRBD2 aligns across 8 bases. The junction had 8 bases not matched to a gene; V was cut back by 4 bases and J by 4 bases. Germline V lookup: CDR1 SGHAT, CDR2 FQNNGV. The CDR3 extends over 15 amino acids. CDR3 sequence reads: CASSSLRGAAETQYF. Here the CDR3 DNA reads TGTGCCAGCAGCTCCTTGCGGGGGGCCGCAGAGACCCAGTACTTC.

The V gene is TRBV7-2, the J gene TRBJ1-2, with TRBD1 matching over 9 bases. The junction had 5 bases not matched to a gene; V was cut back by 5 bases and J by 4 bases. Germline loops: CDR1 SGHTA, CDR2 FQGNSA. CDR3 size: 14 residues. In DNA, the CDR3 is TGTGCCAGCAGCATGGGACAGGGAGGCTATGGCTACACCTTC. As protein: CASSMGQGGYGYTF.

The V gene is TRBV24-1, the J gene TRBJ1-2; 9 positions agree with TRBD1. The junction had 2 bases not matched to a gene; V was cut back by 3 bases and J by 7 bases. Per germline, CDR1 KGHDR and CDR2 SFDVKD. The CDR3 spans 13 residues. The CDR3, as DNA: TGTGCCACCAGTGATGGGACAGGGATTGGCTACACCTTC. This encodes CATSDGTGIGYTF.

The sample holds a few counts of this clonotype. CDR3 region: CASKESGLEAFF. CDR3 DNA: TGTGCCAGCAAAGAGTCGGGGCTCGAAGCTTTCTTT. The chain combines TRBV5-5 with TRBJ1-1; possible D gene TRBD1, 5 bases. Germline assignment: CDR1 SGHKS and CDR2 YYEKEE (reference sequence). Trimming took 6 bases from V and 8 from J, leaving 14 bases between them. This CDR3 has 12 amino acids.

The chain combines TRBV12-3 or TRBV12-4 with TRBJ2-2; the D call may be TRBD1 or TRBD2 (5 bases each). This CDR3 region has 15 residues. Trimming cost V 5 bases and J 5 bases, with 15 bases left between them. The CDR3 coding sequence is TGTGCCAGCAGTGGCCCAGGGACGGAGACCGGGGAGCTGTTTTTT. Its translation is CASSGPGTETGELFF.

This clonotype was detected only a few times. This chain connects TRBV6-5 to TRBJ1-1; 8 bases are shared with TRBD1. The CDR3 consists of 14 residues. Germline V gene sequence: CDR1 MNHEY, CDR2 SVGAGI. V dropped 4 bases and J dropped 1; count of bases not matched to a gene: 2. The CDR3 protein is CASSWDRRNTEAFF. The CDR3 DNA is TGTGCCAGCAGTTGGGACAGGAGGAACACTGAAGCTTTCTTT.

This clonotype was observed a handful of times. This rearrangement joins TRBV28 to TRBJ1-2; 9 nucleotides align to TRBD1. CDR3 length: 15 amino acids. After removal of 6 bases from V and 5 bases from J, the junction contained 10 bases not matched to a gene. CDR1 MDHEN and CDR2 SYDVKM come from the germline V gene. CDR3 protein: CASRYEGTGRYGYTF. CDR3 DNA: TGTGCCAGCAGATATGAGGGGACAGGGAGGTATGGCTACACCTTC.

This chain links TRBV9 with TRBJ1-2; perhaps TRBD1 as D (6 bases). Germline CDR1 and CDR2: SGDLS and YYNGEE. Deletions cut 2 bases from V and 0 bases from J, with 14 bases between. The CDR3 has 16 residues. In nucleotides, the CDR3 is TGTGCCAGCAGCGTTTCCAGGGGCGCCTCTAACTATGGCTACACCTTC. It is translated as CASSVSRGASNYGYTF.

The chain recombines TRBV29-1 with TRBJ2-1; 9 bases align to TRBD1. In germline, CDR1 is SQVTM, CDR2 ANQGSEA. CDR3 length: 13 residues. V lost 7 bases to trimming and J lost 8 bases; unmatched junction nucleotides: 9. The CDR3 is CSAGQGIFDEQFF. The CDR3 nucleotides are TGCAGCGCCGGACAGGGGATTTTTGATGAGCAGTTCTTC.

This clonotype was observed a handful of times. This chain links TRBV5-1 with TRBJ2-3; D might be TRBD2 (5 bases). The CDR3 consists of 14 residues. Germline V gives CDR1 SGHRS, CDR2 YFSETQ. Trimming took off 1 base at V and 4 bases at J, with 10 bases between the two ends. CDR3 protein: CASSLSGKPDTQYF. DNA for the CDR3: TGCGCCAGCAGCTTGAGCGGTAAACCAGATACGCAGTATTTT.

This chain connects TRBV19 to TRBJ1-2; D uncertain. The V end was cut by 1 base, the J end by 6 bases, with 6 bases between. The CDR3 is 12 amino acids. The germline V gene encodes CDR1 LNHDA and CDR2 SQIVND (reference sequence). The CDR3 nucleotides read TGTGCCAGTAGTATAGTAGAAAATGGCTACACCTTC. Translating gives CASSIVENGYTF.

The chain combines TRBV27 with TRBJ1-2; D unresolved. With 2 bases removed from V and 0 bases from J, the gap between germline ends came to 4 bases. There are 13 residues in the CDR3. CDR1 and CDR2 (germline): MNHEY, SMNVEV (reference sequence). The CDR3 DNA sequence: TGTGCCAGCAGTTTAAACGCTAACTATGGCTACACCTTC. Its translation: CASSLNANYGYTF.

This clonotype was seen a handful of times. This chain joins TRBV6-4 and TRBJ1-2; tentatively, D is TRBD1 (6 bases). Germline V lookup: CDR1 MRHNA, CDR2 SNTAGT. V lost 5 bases and J 4 bases, leaving 14 bases between the germline ends. This CDR3 contains 14 residues. The CDR3 sequence: CASSPGQPGYGYTF. CDR3 sequence (DNA): TGTGCCAGCAGTCCAGGACAGCCGGGCTATGGCTACACCTTC.

This clonotype was counted at least ten times. The chain couples TRBV20-1 to TRBJ2-7, with a possible D match to TRBD2 (5 bases). Trimming took 5 bases from V and 4 from J, leaving 18 bases between them. CDR3 length: 14 amino acids. Germline CDR1 and CDR2: DFQATT and SNEGSKA (reference sequence). In nucleotides, the CDR3 is TGCAGTGCTTCTTTTTCAGGACTTTTATACGAGCAGTACTTC. This translates into CSASFSGLLYEQYF.

The V and J genes are TRBV5-1 and TRBJ2-3, with 7 positions matching TRBD1. CDR3 length: 15 residues. Germline-derived CDR1 and CDR2 are SGHRS and YFSETQ. The V segment lost 0 bases and the J segment 4 bases; nucleotides outside the gene matches: 5. The CDR3 region is CASSLAGTVADTQYF. CDR3 DNA: TGCGCCAGCAGCTTGGCCGGGACAGTAGCAGATACGCAGTATTTT.

This clonotype was detected once. The gene calls are TRBV20-1 and TRBJ2-1; 10 nucleotides match TRBD2. Germline values: CDR1 DFQATT, CDR2 SNEGSKA (reference sequence). The CDR3 has 15 amino acids. V shed 2 bases and J 2 bases; nucleotides not matched to a gene: 3. CDR3 nucleotide sequence: TGCAGTGCTAGAAGAAGCGGGGGGGCCTACAATGAGCAGTTCTTC. It translates to CSARRSGGAYNEQFF.